This T cell receptor beta chain was obtained from a study of blood T cell repertoires in COVID-19. Study at large: The study drew acute and convalescent COVID-19 samples from the United States, Italy and Spain. T cells, B-cell-depleted T cells, or PBMCs supplied cDNA or gDNA.

Sequenced by immunoSEQ multiplex PCR; TCRdb stores in-frame clones only, minus some. Of a few hundred thousand clones listed, under 90% were seen once; the top ten hold 0.94%. This CDR3 region has 17 residues. The V gene end was trimmed by 6 bases and the J gene end by 1 base; junction bases not matched to a gene: 6. Germline V gene data show CDR1 as LNHDA and CDR2 as SQIVND (reference sequence). A single count supports this clone. The chain carries TRBV19 and TRBJ2-2; 12 bases are a match to TRBD2. The origin of this receptor is a woman aged 40 to 55 who had recovered from COVID-19. Input material: peripheral blood. The CDR3 here is CASRELAGGLNTGELFF. The CDR3 nucleotides read TGTGCCAGTAGGGAACTAGCGGGAGGACTGAACACCGGGGAGCTGTTTTTT.